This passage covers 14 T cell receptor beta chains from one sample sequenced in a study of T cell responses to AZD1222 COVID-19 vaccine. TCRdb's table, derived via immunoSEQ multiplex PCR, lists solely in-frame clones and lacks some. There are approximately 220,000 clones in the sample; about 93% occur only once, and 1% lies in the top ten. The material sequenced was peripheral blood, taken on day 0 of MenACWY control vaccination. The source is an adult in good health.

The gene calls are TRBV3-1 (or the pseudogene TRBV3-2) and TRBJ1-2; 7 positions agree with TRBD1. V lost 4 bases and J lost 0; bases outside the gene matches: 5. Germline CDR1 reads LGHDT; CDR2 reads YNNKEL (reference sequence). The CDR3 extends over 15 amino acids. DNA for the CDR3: TGTGCCAGCAGCCTGGGACAGCCGGCTAACTATGGCTACACCTTC. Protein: CASSLGQPANYGYTF.

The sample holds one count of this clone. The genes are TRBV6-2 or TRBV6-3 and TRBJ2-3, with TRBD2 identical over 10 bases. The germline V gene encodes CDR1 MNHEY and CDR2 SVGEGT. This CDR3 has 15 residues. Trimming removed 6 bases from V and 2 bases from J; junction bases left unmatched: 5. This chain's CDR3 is CASSPGLAATDTQYF. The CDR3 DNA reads TGTGCCAGCAGCCCCGGACTAGCGGCCACAGATACGCAGTATTTT.

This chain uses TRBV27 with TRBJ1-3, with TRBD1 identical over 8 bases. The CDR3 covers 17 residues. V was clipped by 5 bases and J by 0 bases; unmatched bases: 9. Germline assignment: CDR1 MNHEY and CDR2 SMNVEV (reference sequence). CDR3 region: CASSPRTGPSSGNTIYF. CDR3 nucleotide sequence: TGTGCCAGCAGTCCAAGGACAGGGCCAAGCTCTGGAAACACCATATATTTT.

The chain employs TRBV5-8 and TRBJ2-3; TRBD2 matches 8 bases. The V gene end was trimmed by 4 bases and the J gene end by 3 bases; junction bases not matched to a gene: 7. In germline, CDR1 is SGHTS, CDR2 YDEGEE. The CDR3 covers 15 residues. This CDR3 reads CASSRDGGGTDTQYF. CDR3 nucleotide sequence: TGTGCCAGCAGCCGGGACGGGGGGGGAACAGATACGCAGTATTTT.

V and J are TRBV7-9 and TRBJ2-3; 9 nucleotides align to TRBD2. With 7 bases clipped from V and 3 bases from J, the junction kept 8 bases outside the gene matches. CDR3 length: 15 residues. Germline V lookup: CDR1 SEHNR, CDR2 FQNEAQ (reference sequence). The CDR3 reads CASNPLGLATDTQYF. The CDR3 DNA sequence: TGTGCCAGCAATCCATTGGGACTAGCAACAGATACGCAGTATTTT.

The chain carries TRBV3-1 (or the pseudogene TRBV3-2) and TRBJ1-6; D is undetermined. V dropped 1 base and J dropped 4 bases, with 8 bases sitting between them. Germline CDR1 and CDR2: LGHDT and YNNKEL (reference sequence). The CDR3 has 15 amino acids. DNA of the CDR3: TGTGCCAGCAGCCAAGGTGGCCGATATAATTCACCCCTCCACTTT. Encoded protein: CASSQGGRYNSPLHF.

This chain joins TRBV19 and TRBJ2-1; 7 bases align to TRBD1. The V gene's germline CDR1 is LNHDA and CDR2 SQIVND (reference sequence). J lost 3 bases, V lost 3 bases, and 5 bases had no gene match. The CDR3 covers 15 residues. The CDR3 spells CASSIQGVGYNEQFF. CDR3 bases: TGTGCCAGTAGTATCCAGGGGGTGGGCTACAATGAGCAGTTCTTC.

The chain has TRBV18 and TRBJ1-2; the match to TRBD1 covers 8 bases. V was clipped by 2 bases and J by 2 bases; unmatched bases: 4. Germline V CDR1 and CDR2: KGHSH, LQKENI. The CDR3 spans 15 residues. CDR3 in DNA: TGTGCCAGCTCACCAGACAGGGGCCTGAACTATGGCTACACCTTC. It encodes CASSPDRGLNYGYTF. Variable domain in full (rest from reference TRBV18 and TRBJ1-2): NAGVMQNPRHLVRRRGQEARLRCSPMKGHSHVYWYRQLPEEGLKFMVYLQKENIIDESGMPKERFSAEFPKEGPSILRIQQVVRGDSAAYFCASSPDRGLNYGYTFGSGTRLTVV.

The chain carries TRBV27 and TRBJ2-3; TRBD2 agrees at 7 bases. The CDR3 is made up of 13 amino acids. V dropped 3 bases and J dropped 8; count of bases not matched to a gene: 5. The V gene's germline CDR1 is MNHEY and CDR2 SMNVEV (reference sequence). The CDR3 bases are TGTGCCAGCAGTTTGTATCGCGGGGGTACGCAGTATTTT. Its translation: CASSLYRGGTQYF.

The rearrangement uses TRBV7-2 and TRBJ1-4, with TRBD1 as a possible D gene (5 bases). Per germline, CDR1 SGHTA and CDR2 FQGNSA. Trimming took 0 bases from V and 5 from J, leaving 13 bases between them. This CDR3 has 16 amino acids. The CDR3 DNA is TGTGCCAGCAGCTTAGCGCAGGGACGCTCAAATGAAAAACTGTTTTTT. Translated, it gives CASSLAQGRSNEKLFF.

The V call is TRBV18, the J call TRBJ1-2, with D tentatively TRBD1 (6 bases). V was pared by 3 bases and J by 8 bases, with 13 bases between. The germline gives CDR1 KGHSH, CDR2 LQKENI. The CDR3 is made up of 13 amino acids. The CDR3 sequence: CASSPVRDNGYTF. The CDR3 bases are TGTGCCAGCTCACCTGTCCGGGACAACGGCTACACCTTC.

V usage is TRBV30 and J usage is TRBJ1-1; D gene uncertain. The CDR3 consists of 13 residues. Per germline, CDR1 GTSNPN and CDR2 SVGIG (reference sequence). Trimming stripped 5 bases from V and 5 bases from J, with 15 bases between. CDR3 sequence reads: CAWDVMRGTEAFF. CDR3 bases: TGTGCCTGGGACGTCATGCGGGGAACTGAAGCTTTCTTT.

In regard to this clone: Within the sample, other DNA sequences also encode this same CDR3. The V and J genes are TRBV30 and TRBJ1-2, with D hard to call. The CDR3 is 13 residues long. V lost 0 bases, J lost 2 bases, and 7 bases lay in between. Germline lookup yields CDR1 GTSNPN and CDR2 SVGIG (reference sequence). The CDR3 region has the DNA TGTGCCTGGAGTGTACTAGGAAACTATGGCTACACCTTC. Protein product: CAWSVLGNYGYTF.

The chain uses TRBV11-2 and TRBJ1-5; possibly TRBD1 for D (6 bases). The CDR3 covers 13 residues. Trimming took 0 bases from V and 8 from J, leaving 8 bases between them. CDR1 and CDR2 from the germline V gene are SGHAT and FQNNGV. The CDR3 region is CASSLDRGEPQHF. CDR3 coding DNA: TGTGCCAGCAGCTTAGACAGGGGAGAGCCCCAGCATTTT.